This passage covers 18 T cell receptor beta chains from one sample sequenced in a study of CD8 T cells in Susac syndrome (dated 2019 in TCRdb). Receptor libraries were prepared by the immunoSEQ multiplex PCR assay. RNA was extracted using the RNeasy kit, and roughly 0.45 to 1 microgram was reverse transcribed with random hexamers. TCRdb cleaned the public reads at Q25 with fastp, built clones with MiXCR and kept in-frame beta chains. Rows merge per CDR3 protein into single entries with the most common DNA and genes. The sample records more than 100,000 distinct CDR3 sequences, 96% of which are singletons. The ten largest clones capture about 0.14% of the sample. Sequencing used CD4+ T cells from PBMCs. The receptors derive from a human donor with Susac syndrome.

The rearrangement joins TRBV18 to TRBJ2-7, with TRBD2 identical over 11 bases. The CDR3 extends over 15 amino acids. The V gene end was trimmed by 2 bases and the J gene end by 2 bases; junction bases not matched to a gene: 2. Germline loops: CDR1 KGHSH, CDR2 LQKENI. In nucleotides, the CDR3 is TGTGCCAGCTCACCAGGGACTAGCGGACCCTACGAGCAGTACTTC. Protein product: CASSPGTSGPYEQYF.

The chain couples TRBV29-1 to TRBJ2-1; possible D gene TRBD1, 5 bases. CDR1 SQVTM and CDR2 ANQGSEA come from the germline V gene. This CDR3 contains 12 residues. V was cut by 4 bases and J by 9 bases, with 13 bases left in between. The CDR3 nucleotides are TGCAGCGTTGCCCCCAGGGTCGCTGAGCAGTTCTTC. Translated: CSVAPRVAEQFF.

This rearrangement joins TRBV5-4 to TRBJ2-5; 9 positions agree with TRBD2. The CDR3 has 14 amino acids. In germline, CDR1 is SGHNT, CDR2 YYREEE (reference sequence). V lost 2 bases and J lost 5; bases outside the gene matches: 4. The CDR3 nucleotides read TGTGCCAGCAGCTTTGTAGCGGGAGATGAGACCCAGTACTTC. This gives the protein CASSFVAGDETQYF.

The V call is TRBV11-2, the J call TRBJ1-5; D remains ambiguous. Looked up from germline, CDR1 is SGHAT and CDR2 is FQNNGV. CDR3 length: 13 amino acids. Between the trimmed V and J ends, which lost 0 bases and 4 bases, there was a span of 4 bases. CDR3 sequence: CASSLDKNQPQHF. The CDR3 bases are TGTGCCAGCAGCTTAGACAAAAATCAGCCCCAGCATTTT.

The rearrangement joins TRBV3-1 to TRBJ2-3, with D possibly TRBD1 on 6 matching bases. Looked up from germline, CDR1 is LGHDT and CDR2 is YNNKEL (reference sequence). V lost 6 bases, J lost 2 bases, and 15 bases lay in between. The CDR3 runs 15 residues. CDR3 loop: CASSIRQGFTDTQYF. The CDR3 DNA sequence: TGTGCCAGCAGTATCAGGCAGGGGTTCACAGATACGCAGTATTTT.

This clonotype has just one count. The chain uses TRBV7-2 and TRBJ1-2; maybe TRBD1 (6 bases). Germline V gene data show CDR1 as SGHTA and CDR2 as FQGNSA. This CDR3 spans 14 amino acids. Deletions cut 7 bases from V and 7 bases from J, with 19 bases between. The CDR3 nucleotides are TGTGCCAGCACCCCACGCCCAGGGGACTTTGGCTACACCTTC. It translates to CASTPRPGDFGYTF.

The V gene is TRBV3-1, the J gene TRBJ1-1; D is uncertain. The CDR3 totals 12 residues. Germline V CDR1 and CDR2: LGHDT, YNNKEL (reference sequence). With 2 bases removed from V and 12 bases from J, the gap between germline ends came to 13 bases. CDR3 sequence: CASSQRFVEPFF. The CDR3 bases are TGTGCCAGCAGCCAAAGGTTCGTGGAGCCTTTCTTT.

This chain joins TRBV28 and TRBJ1-2; 8 bases align to TRBD1. The CDR3 runs to 14 residues. The trim removed 6 bases at V and 4 bases at J, leaving 7 bases unmatched. Germline V lookup: CDR1 MDHEN, CDR2 SYDVKM. CDR3 residues: CASRPAGGIYGYTF. The CDR3 bases are TGTGCCAGCAGACCCGCAGGGGGCATCTATGGCTACACCTTC.

The chain joins TRBV28 to TRBJ2-5; the D is unclear. V dropped 3 bases and J dropped 2 bases, with 13 bases sitting between them. This CDR3 has 15 amino acids. Per germline, CDR1 MDHEN and CDR2 SYDVKM. The CDR3 here is CASSFLGLSQETQYF. The CDR3 region has the DNA TGTGCCAGCAGTTTCCTGGGCTTATCACAAGAGACCCAGTACTTC.

This sequence joins TRBV18 and TRBJ1-1, with D hard to call. Germline V gene lookup returns CDR1 KGHSH and CDR2 LQKENI. The length of the CDR3 is 13 residues. Trimming left V 1 base short and J 10 bases short, with 13 bases between. This CDR3 reads CASSPRKKEAAFF. The CDR3 region has the DNA TGTGCCAGCTCACCACGGAAAAAGGAAGCAGCTTTCTTT.

The gene calls are TRBV15 and TRBJ2-1, with D hard to call. The germline CDR1 and CDR2 sequences are LNHNV and YYDKDF (reference sequence). With 5 bases removed from V and 4 bases from J, the gap between germline ends came to 6 bases. The CDR3 spans 12 residues. This CDR3 is CATSPSYNEQFF. DNA for the CDR3: TGTGCCACCAGCCCCTCTTACAATGAGCAGTTCTTC.

V and J are TRBV12-3 or TRBV12-4 and TRBJ1-4, with D maybe TRBD1 (5 bases). The CDR3 has 14 amino acids. V shed 5 bases and J shed 8 bases, with 15 bases lying between them. The CDR3 sequence is CASSLRDLREKLFF. DNA of the CDR3: TGTGCCAGCAGTCTTCGGGACCTCAGAGAAAAACTGTTTTTT.

This clonotype occurred once. This rearrangement joins TRBV18 to TRBJ2-6; unclear D gene. The V gene's germline CDR1 is KGHSH and CDR2 LQKENI. This CDR3 is built from 16 residues. V lost 2 bases and J 0 bases, leaving 8 bases between the germline ends. Here the CDR3 reads CASSPVFGSGANVLTF. DNA for the CDR3: TGTGCCAGCTCACCAGTATTCGGCTCTGGGGCCAACGTCCTGACTTTC. The whole variable domain, filled in from reference TRBV18 and TRBJ2-6, reads NAGVMQNPRHLVRRRGQEARLRCSPMKGHSHVYWYRQLPEEGLKFMVYLQKENIIDESGMPKERFSAEFPKEGPSILRIQQVVRGDSAAYFCASSPVFGSGANVLTFGAGSRLTVL.

This chain uses TRBV5-4 with TRBJ1-1; a possible D gene is TRBD1 (5 bases). The V and J ends lost 0 bases and 3 bases respectively, with 15 bases between them. Germline V gene sequence: CDR1 SGHNT, CDR2 YYREEE (reference sequence). The CDR3 is 16 amino acids. The chain's CDR3 is CASSLGGALRDTEAFF. The CDR3 DNA reads as TGTGCCAGCAGCTTGGGTGGGGCGCTGAGGGACACTGAAGCTTTCTTT.

The sample holds one count of this clonotype. The rearrangement joins TRBV29-1 to TRBJ2-1; 8 bases line up with TRBD1. CDR1 and CDR2 from the germline V gene are SQVTM and ANQGSEA. The CDR3 has 12 residues. V was clipped by 7 bases and J by 5 bases; unmatched bases: 4. Here the CDR3 reads CSGGQVNNEQFF. The CDR3 coding sequence is TGCAGCGGGGGACAGGTAAACAATGAGCAGTTCTTC.

The chain carries TRBV12-3 or TRBV12-4 and TRBJ2-1, with 9 bases fitting TRBD2. There are 16 residues in the CDR3. Trimming at V came to 4 bases and at J to 2 bases, leaving 6 bases not matched to a gene. The CDR3 coding sequence is TGTGCCAGCAGTTCTTATAGCGGGAGAGCCTACAATGAGCAGTTCTTC. Amino acids: CASSSYSGRAYNEQFF.

The J gene is TRBJ1-5, the V gene TRBV7-9, with D unclear. This CDR3 spans 13 amino acids. Trimming cost V 5 bases and J 5 bases, with 10 bases left between them. Germline-derived CDR1 and CDR2 are SEHNR and FQNEAQ (reference sequence). In DNA, the CDR3 is TGTGCCAGCAGCAGGACGTTCGATCAGCCCCAGCATTTT. This translates into CASSRTFDQPQHF.

The rearrangement links TRBV5-6 to TRBJ2-2; 8 bases are shared with TRBD1. The CDR3 length is 17 residues. Losses at the gene ends were 0 bases for V and 1 base for J; bases not matched to a gene: 5. Germline V gene lookup returns CDR1 SGHDT and CDR2 YYEEEE. The CDR3 sequence is CASSLAARGLNTGELFF. In DNA, the CDR3 is TGTGCCAGCAGCTTGGCGGCCAGGGGGCTGAACACCGGGGAGCTGTTTTTT.